This T cell receptor beta chain comes out of a study of CD8 T cells in Susac syndrome (dated by TCRdb to about 2019). About the full investigation: Repertoire sequencing was used to test whether CD8+ T cell activation and differentiation in Susac syndrome was antigen driven. Study-wide conclusions, independent of this receptor: The number of individuals in the TCR sequencing and HLA analysis was acknowledged as relatively small.

Peripheral blood CD8+ and CD4+ T cells from healthy donors, Susac syndrome patients and multiple sclerosis patients were profiled using high-throughput TCR beta sequencing. Healthy donors were age- and sex-matched controls. Bulk CD8+ and CD4+ T cells were purified by magnetic negative isolation, whereas CD8+ TEMRA cells were enriched by FACS. Blood was collected in EDTA tubes and processed within 24 hours, with PBMCs isolated through density gradient centrifugation. PBMCs destined for TCR sequencing were cryopreserved in liquid nitrogen and later thawed in a 37 °C water bath. The sorted or isolated CD4+, CD8+ and CD8+ TEMRA cells had a purity of 90% or higher. There are 15 amino acids in the CDR3, from cysteine to phenylalanine inclusive. Only the CDR3 part of the read is kept: 45 bases, read in frame from the first base. CDR1 MDHEN and CDR2 SYDVKM were looked up in the germline V gene. Germline trimming: 5 bases from V, 4 bases from J; junction bases outside gene matches: 8.

Points on this clonotype: Its antigen is still unknown. No base quality information exists; no much larger clone differs at one position.

RNA was extracted with the RNeasy kit and roughly 0.45 to 1 ug was reverse transcribed using random hexamers. The immunoSEQ multiplex PCR assay, which covers 54 Vbeta and 13 Jbeta segments, was used to amplify TCR beta CDR3 regions. To correct PCR amplification bias, a synthetic template baseline was used for both primer optimization and computational correction. As for the original processing: Only productive sequences were kept, with reads annotated to V, D and J genes according to IMGT and analyzed in immunoSEQ Analyzer. Clonality was calculated as one minus the Shannon entropy normalized by log2 of the number of productive unique sequences. Public and private clones were assessed among the 100 most prevalent clones of each patient and control. A clone was defined as Susac-specific if it was absent from the healthy and MS cohorts, from about 1,100 published viral clones and from other ImmuneACCESS disease sequences. The public sequencing data were trimmed at Q25 with fastp and processed into clonotypes with MiXCR by TCRdb, which kept only in-frame beta chains. Under each unique CDR3 protein, matching rows form one entry showing the most common genes and DNA. In this record, the V and J calls reflect TCRdb's handling and not the investigators' own analysis. Recorded for this sample are 150,000 to 200,000 distinct CDR3 sequences; 85% to 95% of them occurred a single time. The ten biggest clones cover over 0.08% of the sample.

Material for sequencing was CD4+ T cells from PBMCs. This TCR derives from a human donor in good health. This sequence uses TRBV28 and TRBJ2-5; 9 junctional bases match TRBD1. The CDR3 region reads CASSSRTGGSETQYF. The DNA reads TGTGCCAGCAGTAGTCGTACAGGGGGCTCAGAGACCCAGTACTTC.